The TCR beta chain described here comes from a study of blood T cells in healthy people across ages. For the second PCR, which ran for roughly 7 to 11 cycles, a sample-barcoded 5' primer and a J-beta primer mix were used. TCRdb recomputed calls from the 5' RACE reads with MiXCR, one row per CDR3 protein. Among roughly 1,000,000 distinct CDR3 sequences, less than 25% were seen once, and the ten largest hold approximately 0.7%. Roughly 10 milliliters was the volume of peripheral blood drawn from each donor. Researchers isolated at least 6.5 million PBMCs per sample. The V gene's germline CDR1 is SEHNR and CDR2 FQNEAQ (reference sequence). The CDR3 has 14 amino acids. The same sample was also studied in work on T cells of mothers and their children.

What was sequenced was blood. This chain joins TRBV7-9 and TRBJ2-1; TRBD1 is a possible D gene (6 bases). The end of the DNA is better explained by TRBJ2-5, so the J call may be wrong. The sequence derives from a girl aged 2 to 9 in good health. For the CDR3, the DNA is TGTGCCAGCAGCTCCCAGGGGTGGGAAGAGACCCAGTACTTC. It specifies CASSSQGWEETQYF.